The rows below give T cell receptor beta chains drawn from one sample of a study of blood T cell repertoires in COVID-19. Assay used: immunoSEQ multiplex PCR; TCRdb lists only in-frame clones, some missing. This sample carries more than 300,000 clones, around 90% of them seen once, and the ten largest clones take under 8%. The sample consisted of peripheral blood. The receptors were gathered from a man aged 18 to 30 who had recovered from COVID-19. CDR3s include the opening cysteine and the closing phenylalanine or tryptophan. The order of the fields is D gene, clone size, V gene, J gene, CDR3 DNA, CDR3 protein. A D gene is named only where the DNA matches it firmly. A row's size may be missing; if present it is once, few, many or a size class.

d_gene: TRBD2; abundance: -; v_gene: TRBV6-4; j_gene: TRBJ2-7; CDR3nt: TGTGCCAGCAGCCGACTAGCGGGGCAGTACGAGCAGTACTTC; CDR3aa: CASSRLAGQYEQYF
d_gene: -; abundance: -; v_gene: TRBV30; j_gene: TRBJ2-7; CDR3nt: TGTGCCTGGAGTATTGGAGGAGGGACCTACGAGCAGTACTTC; CDR3aa: CAWSIGGGTYEQYF
d_gene: -; abundance: -; v_gene: TRBV4-1; j_gene: TRBJ2-7; CDR3nt: TGCGCCAGCAGCCAAGAGGAGATATACGAGCAGTACTTC; CDR3aa: CASSQEEIYEQYF
d_gene: -; abundance: few; v_gene: TRBV9; j_gene: TRBJ2-7; CDR3nt: TGTGCCAGCAGCGTAGGACGGGTTCCCTACGAGCAGTACTTC; CDR3aa: CASSVGRVPYEQYF
d_gene: -; abundance: -; v_gene: TRBV11-2; j_gene: TRBJ2-3; CDR3nt: TGTGCCAGCAGCTCGGGGGGCTCACTTGAAACAGATACGCAGTATTTT; CDR3aa: CASSSGGSLETDTQYF
d_gene: -; abundance: -; v_gene: TRBV19; j_gene: TRBJ1-5; CDR3nt: TGTGCCAGTAGTAAGGGTGGACAGAGCAATCAGCCCCAGCATTTT; CDR3aa: CASSKGGQSNQPQHF
d_gene: TRBD1; abundance: -; v_gene: TRBV19; j_gene: TRBJ1-2; CDR3nt: TGTGCCAGTAGTACCGACAGGGGGAACTATGGCTACACCTTC; CDR3aa: CASSTDRGNYGYTF
d_gene: -; abundance: -; v_gene: TRBV7-2; j_gene: TRBJ1-2; CDR3nt: TGTGCCAGCAGCTTAGTTTCGGCAGGGGCTAACTATGGCTACACCTTC; CDR3aa: CASSLVSAGANYGYTF
d_gene: -; abundance: -; v_gene: TRBV6-5; j_gene: TRBJ2-5; CDR3nt: TGTGCCAGCAGTTACACCCAGGAAGAGACCCAGTACTTC; CDR3aa: CASSYTQEETQYF
d_gene: TRBD2; abundance: -; v_gene: TRBV5-1; j_gene: TRBJ2-7; CDR3nt: TGCGCCAGCAGCTTAGGGTCGGCTAGCGGCTCCTACGAGCAGTACTTC; CDR3aa: CASSLGSASGSYEQYF
d_gene: TRBD1; abundance: -; v_gene: TRBV24-1; j_gene: TRBJ2-3; CDR3nt: TGTGCCACCAGTGATCGGACAGGGGGCGGATATACGCAGTATTTT; CDR3aa: CATSDRTGGGYTQYF
d_gene: -; abundance: once; v_gene: TRBV6-5; j_gene: TRBJ1-2; CDR3nt: TGTGCCAGCAGTTACTCGGGGGCCTCCGAGGGCTACACCTTC; CDR3aa: CASSYSGASEGYTF